This T cell receptor beta chain was retrieved from a study of T cells in Graves' hyperthyroidism and ophthalmopathy. What was amplified from RNA transcripts were TCR beta CDR3 regions. The HTBI primer set served for first-round RT-PCR of the TCR CDR3. MiXCR was run by TCRdb on the multiplex PCR reads, yielding one entry per CDR3 protein. The sample includes approximately 600,000 distinct CDR3 sequences, 15% to 20% seen only once; the top ten take 3.5% to 4%. Per the germline V gene, CDR1 is MNHEY and CDR2 is SVGEGT. This CDR3 has 14 amino acids. Trimming took 1 base from V and 2 from J, leaving 6 bases between them.

Sequenced input: blood. V gene TRBV6-2 or TRBV6-3 combines with J gene TRBJ1-3; no reliable D call. The sequence was obtained from a woman in her 30s with Graves' hyperthyroidism. CDR3 protein: CASSYLAAGNTIYF. The CDR3 nucleotides are TGTGCCAGCAGTTACTTAGCAGCTGGAAACACCATATATTTT.